The 2 T cell receptor beta chains reported below all come from one sample, sequenced in a study of blood T cell repertoires in COVID-19. TCRdb's table, derived via immunoSEQ multiplex PCR, lists solely in-frame clones and lacks some. The table lists about 120,000 clones, approximately 87% of them singletons. Input material: peripheral blood. These receptors all stem from a man in his 70s who had recovered from COVID-19.

This sequence joins TRBV28 and TRBJ2-4; D is perhaps TRBD2 (5 bases). The germline V and J ends were trimmed by 5 bases and 0 bases, with 11 bases remaining between them. The CDR3 has 15 residues. The germline CDR1 and CDR2 sequences are MDHEN and SYDVKM. CDR3 in amino acids: CASSRSGVAKNIQYF. The DNA of the CDR3 is TGTGCCAGCAGTAGGTCCGGGGTAGCCAAAAACATTCAGTACTTC.

This chain links TRBV6-5 with TRBJ1-1, with 11 bases lining up with TRBD1. V was pared by 10 bases and J by 3 bases, with 10 bases of the junction left unmatched. The CDR3 is made up of 15 amino acids. CDR1 and CDR2 (germline): MNHEY, SVGAGI. For the CDR3, the DNA is TGTGCCACGCGTCTCGGGACAGGGGGTTACACTGAAGCTTTCTTT. This sequence encodes CATRLGTGGYTEAFF.